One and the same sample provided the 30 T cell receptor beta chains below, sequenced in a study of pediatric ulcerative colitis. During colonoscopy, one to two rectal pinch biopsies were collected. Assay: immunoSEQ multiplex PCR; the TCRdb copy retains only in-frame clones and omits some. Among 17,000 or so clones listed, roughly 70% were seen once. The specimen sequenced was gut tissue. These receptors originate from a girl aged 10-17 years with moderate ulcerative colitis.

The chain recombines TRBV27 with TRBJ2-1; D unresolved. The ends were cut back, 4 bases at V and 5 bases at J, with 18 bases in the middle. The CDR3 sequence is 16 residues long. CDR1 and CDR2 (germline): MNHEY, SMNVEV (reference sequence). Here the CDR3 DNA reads TGTGCCAGCAGTTCCCTTCCGACGGTTTGGGACAATGAGCAGTTCTTC. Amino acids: CASSSLPTVWDNEQFF.

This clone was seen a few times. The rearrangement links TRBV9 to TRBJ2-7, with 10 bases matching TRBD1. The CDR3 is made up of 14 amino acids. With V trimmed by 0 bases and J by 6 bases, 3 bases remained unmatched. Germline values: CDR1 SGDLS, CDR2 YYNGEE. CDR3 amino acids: CASSVGTGGSEQYF. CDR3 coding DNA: TGTGCCAGCAGCGTAGGGACAGGGGGATCCGAGCAGTACTTC.

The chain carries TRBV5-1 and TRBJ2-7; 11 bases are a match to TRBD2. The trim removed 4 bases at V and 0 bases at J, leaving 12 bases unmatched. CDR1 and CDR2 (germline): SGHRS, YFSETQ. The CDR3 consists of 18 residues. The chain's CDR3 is CASSPKPGLADISYEQYF. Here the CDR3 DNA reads TGCGCCAGCAGCCCGAAGCCGGGACTAGCGGATATCTCCTACGAGCAGTACTTC. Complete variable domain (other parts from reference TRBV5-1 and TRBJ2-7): KAGVTQTPRYLIKTRGQQVTLSCSPISGHRSVSWYQQTPGQGLQFLFEYFSETQRNKGNFPGRFSGRQFSNSRSEMNVSTLELGDSALYLCASSPKPGLADISYEQYFGPGTRLTVT.

The CDR3 spells CASSGGTAMNTEAFF. CDR3 nucleotide sequence: TGCGCCAGCAGCGGAGGGACAGCCATGAACACTGAAGCTTTCTTT. The chain combines TRBV5-1 with TRBJ1-1; 7 nucleotides agree with TRBD1. The CDR3 spans 15 residues. V was clipped by 4 bases and J by 0 bases; unmatched bases: 6. Germline V gene lookup returns CDR1 SGHRS and CDR2 YFSETQ.

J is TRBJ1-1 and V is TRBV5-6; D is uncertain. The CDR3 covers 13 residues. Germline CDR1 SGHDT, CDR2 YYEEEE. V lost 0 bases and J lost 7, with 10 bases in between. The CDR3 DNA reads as TGTGCCAGCAGCTTGGGGGCAGCGAATGAAGCTTTCTTT. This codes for CASSLGAANEAFF.

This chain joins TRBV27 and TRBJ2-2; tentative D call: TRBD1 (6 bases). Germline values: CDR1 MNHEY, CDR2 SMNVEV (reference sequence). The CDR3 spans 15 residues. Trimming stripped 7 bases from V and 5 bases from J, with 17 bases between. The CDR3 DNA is TGTGCCAGCACCTCGTTGGGGGCTCGGACCGGGGAGCTGTTTTTT. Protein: CASTSLGARTGELFF.

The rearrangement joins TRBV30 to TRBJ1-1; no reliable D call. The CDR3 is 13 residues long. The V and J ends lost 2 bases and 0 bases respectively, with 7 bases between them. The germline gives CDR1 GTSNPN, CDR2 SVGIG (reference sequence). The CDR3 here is CAWSRSLNTEAFF. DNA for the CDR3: TGTGCCTGGAGTCGGTCTCTGAACACTGAAGCTTTCTTT.

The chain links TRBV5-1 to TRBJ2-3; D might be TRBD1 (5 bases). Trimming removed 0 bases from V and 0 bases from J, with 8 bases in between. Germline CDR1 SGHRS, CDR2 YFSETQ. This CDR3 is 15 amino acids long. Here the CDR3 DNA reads TGCGCCAGCAGCTTGGGACAGCTTAGCACAGATACGCAGTATTTT. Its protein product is CASSLGQLSTDTQYF.

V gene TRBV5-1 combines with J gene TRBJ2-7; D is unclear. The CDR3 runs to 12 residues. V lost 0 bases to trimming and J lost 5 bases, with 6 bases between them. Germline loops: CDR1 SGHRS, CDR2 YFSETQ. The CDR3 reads CASSLVPNEQYF. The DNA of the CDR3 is TGCGCCAGCAGCTTGGTGCCGAACGAGCAGTACTTC.

The CDR3 DNA is TGCGCCAGCAGCTTGGAGGGGGCGGACGAGCAGTACTTC. Protein: CASSLEGADEQYF. The chain recombines TRBV5-1 with TRBJ2-7, with TRBD1 matching 7 bases. V was clipped by 0 bases and J by 5 bases; unmatched bases: 2. The CDR3 is made up of 13 amino acids. Per the germline V gene, CDR1 is SGHRS and CDR2 is YFSETQ.

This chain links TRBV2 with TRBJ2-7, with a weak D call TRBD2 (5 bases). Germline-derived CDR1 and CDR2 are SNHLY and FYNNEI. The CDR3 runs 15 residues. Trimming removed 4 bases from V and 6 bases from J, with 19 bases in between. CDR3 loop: CASSVGLVRVGEQYF. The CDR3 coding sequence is TGTGCCAGCAGTGTTGGATTGGTGAGGGTAGGCGAGCAGTACTTC.

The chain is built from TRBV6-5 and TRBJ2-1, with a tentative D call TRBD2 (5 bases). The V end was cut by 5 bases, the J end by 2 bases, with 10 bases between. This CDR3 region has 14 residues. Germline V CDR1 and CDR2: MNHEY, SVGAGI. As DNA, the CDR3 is TGTGCCAGCAGTACACTAGTGCCCTACAATGAGCAGTTCTTC. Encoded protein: CASSTLVPYNEQFF.

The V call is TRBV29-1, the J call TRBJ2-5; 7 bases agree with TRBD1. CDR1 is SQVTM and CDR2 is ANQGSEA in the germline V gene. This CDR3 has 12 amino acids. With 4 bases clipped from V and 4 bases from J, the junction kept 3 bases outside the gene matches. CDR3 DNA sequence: TGCAGCGTTGCCGGACAGGCAGAGACCCAGTACTTC. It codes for CSVAGQAETQYF.

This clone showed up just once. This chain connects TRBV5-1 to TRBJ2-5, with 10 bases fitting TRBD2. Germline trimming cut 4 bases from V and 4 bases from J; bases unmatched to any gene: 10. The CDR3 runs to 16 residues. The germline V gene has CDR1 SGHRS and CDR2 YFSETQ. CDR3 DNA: TGCGCCAGCAGCGGCCTCGAGCGGGAGGGCGGAGAGACCCAGTACTTC. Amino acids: CASSGLEREGGETQYF. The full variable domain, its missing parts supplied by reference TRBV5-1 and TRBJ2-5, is KAGVTQTPRYLIKTRGQQVTLSCSPISGHRSVSWYQQTPGQGLQFLFEYFSETQRNKGNFPGRFSGRQFSNSRSEMNVSTLELGDSALYLCASSGLEREGGETQYFGPGTRLLVL.

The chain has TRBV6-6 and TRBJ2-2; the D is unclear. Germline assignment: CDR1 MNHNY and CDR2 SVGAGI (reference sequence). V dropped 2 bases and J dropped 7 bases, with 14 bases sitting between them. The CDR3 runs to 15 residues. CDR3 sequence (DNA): TGTGCCAGCAGTTACGCCTGGACGGACGGCGGGGAGCTGTTTTTT. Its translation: CASSYAWTDGGELFF.

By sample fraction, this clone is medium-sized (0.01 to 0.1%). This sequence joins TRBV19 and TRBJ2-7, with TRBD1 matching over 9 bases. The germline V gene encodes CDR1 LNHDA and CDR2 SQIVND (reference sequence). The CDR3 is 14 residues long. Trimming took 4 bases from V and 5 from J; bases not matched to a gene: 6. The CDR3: CASSRGQGPDEQYF. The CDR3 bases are TGTGCCAGTAGTAGAGGACAGGGGCCCGACGAGCAGTACTTC.

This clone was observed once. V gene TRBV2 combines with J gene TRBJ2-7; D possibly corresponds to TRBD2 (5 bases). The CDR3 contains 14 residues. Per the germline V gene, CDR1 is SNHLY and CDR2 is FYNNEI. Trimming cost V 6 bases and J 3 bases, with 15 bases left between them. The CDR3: CASRARWGDYEQYF. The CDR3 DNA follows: TGTGCCAGCAGGGCCCGGTGGGGAGACTACGAGCAGTACTTC. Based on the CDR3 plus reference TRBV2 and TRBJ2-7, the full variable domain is EPEVTQTPSHQVTQMGQEVILRCVPISNHLYFYWYRQILGQKVEFLVSFYNNEISEKSEIFDDQFSVERPDGSNFTLKIRSTKLEDSAMYFCASRARWGDYEQYFGPGTRLTVT.

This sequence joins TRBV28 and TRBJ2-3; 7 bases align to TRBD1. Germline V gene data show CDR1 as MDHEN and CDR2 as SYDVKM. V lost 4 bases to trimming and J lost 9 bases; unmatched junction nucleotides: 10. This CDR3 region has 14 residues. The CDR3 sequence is CASSSPPQGNTQYF. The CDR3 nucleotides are TGTGCCAGCAGTTCACCGCCACAGGGGAACACGCAGTATTTT.

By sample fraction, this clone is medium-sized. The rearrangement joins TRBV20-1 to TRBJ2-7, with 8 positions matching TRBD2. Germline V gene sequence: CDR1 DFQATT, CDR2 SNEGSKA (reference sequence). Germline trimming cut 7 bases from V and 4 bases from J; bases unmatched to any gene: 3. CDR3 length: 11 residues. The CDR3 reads CSGGRSYEQYF. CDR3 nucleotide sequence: TGCAGTGGCGGGAGGTCGTACGAGCAGTACTTC.

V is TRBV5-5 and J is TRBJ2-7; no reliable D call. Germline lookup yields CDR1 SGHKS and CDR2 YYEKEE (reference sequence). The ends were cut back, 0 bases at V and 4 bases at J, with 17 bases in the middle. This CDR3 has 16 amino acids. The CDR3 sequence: CASSLVFPLALYEQYF. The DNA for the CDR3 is TGTGCCAGCAGCTTGGTCTTCCCCCTCGCCCTATACGAGCAGTACTTC.

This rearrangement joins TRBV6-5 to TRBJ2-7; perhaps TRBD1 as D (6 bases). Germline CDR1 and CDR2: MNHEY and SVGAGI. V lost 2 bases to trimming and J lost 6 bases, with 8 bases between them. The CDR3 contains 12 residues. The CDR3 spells CASSYPRGEQYF. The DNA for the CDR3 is TGTGCCAGCAGTTACCCCAGGGGCGAGCAGTACTTC.

Here the CDR3 reads CASSNGQAGERSEAFF. CDR3 bases: TGTGCCAGTAGTAATGGCCAGGCAGGGGAAAGGTCTGAAGCTTTCTTT. The chain employs TRBV19 and TRBJ1-1; D might be TRBD1 (6 bases). V lost 4 bases and J 6 bases, leaving 21 bases between the germline ends. The germline V gene has CDR1 LNHDA and CDR2 SQIVND (reference sequence). The CDR3 is 16 amino acids.

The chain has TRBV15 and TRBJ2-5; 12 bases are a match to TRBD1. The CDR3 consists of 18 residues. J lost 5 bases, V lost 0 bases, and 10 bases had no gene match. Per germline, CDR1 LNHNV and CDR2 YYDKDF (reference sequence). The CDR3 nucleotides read TGTGCCACCAGCAGAGACCCTCCGGGACAGGGGGCAGGGGAGACCCAGTACTTC. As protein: CATSRDPPGQGAGETQYF.

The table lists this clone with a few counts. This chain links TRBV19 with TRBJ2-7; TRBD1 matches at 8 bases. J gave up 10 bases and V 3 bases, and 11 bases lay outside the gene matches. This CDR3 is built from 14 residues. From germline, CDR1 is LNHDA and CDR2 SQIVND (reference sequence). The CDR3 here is CASSIRGQGGNQYF. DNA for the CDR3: TGTGCCAGTAGTATCCGCGGACAGGGAGGCAATCAGTACTTC. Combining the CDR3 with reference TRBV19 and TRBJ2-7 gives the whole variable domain DGGITQSPKYLFRKEGQNVTLSCEQNLNHDAMYWYRQDPGQGLRLIYYSQIVNDFQKGDIAEGYSVSREKKESFPLTVTSAQKNPTAFYLCASSIRGQGGNQYFGPGTRLTVT.

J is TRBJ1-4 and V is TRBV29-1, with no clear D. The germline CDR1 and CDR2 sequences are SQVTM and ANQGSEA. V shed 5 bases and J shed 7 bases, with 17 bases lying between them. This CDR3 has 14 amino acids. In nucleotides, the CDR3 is TGCAGCGTTTCACTAAGGCTACCCATTGAAAAACTGTTTTTT. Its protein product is CSVSLRLPIEKLFF.

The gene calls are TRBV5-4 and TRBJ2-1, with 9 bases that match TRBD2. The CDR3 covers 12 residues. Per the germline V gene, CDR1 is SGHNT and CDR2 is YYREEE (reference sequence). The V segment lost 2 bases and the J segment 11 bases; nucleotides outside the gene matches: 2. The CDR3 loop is CASSFSGGKQFF. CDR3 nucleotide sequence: TGTGCCAGCAGCTTTAGCGGGGGCAAGCAGTTCTTC.

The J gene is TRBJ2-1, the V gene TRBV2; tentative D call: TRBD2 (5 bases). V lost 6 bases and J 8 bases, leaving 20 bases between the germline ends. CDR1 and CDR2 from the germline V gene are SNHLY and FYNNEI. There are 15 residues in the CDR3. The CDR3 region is CASRPKFLAGHEQFF. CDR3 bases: TGTGCCAGCAGGCCTAAGTTCCTAGCCGGACATGAGCAGTTCTTC.

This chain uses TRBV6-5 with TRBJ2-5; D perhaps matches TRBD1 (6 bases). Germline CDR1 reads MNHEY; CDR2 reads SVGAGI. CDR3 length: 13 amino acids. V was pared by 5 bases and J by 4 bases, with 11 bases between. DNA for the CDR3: TGTGCCAGCAGTAACAGGGCGGGAGAGACCCAGTACTTC. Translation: CASSNRAGETQYF.

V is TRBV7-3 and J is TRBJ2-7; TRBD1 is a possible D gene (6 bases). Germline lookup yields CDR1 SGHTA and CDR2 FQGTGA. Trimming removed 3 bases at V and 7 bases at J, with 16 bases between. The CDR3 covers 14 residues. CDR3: CASSLGHMLGEQYF. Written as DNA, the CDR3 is TGTGCCAGCAGCTTGGGACATATGCTGGGAGAGCAGTACTTC.

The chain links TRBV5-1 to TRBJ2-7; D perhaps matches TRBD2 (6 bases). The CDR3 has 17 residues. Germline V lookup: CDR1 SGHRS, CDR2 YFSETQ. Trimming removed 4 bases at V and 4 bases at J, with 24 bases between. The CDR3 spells CASSKGPGLNPPYEQYF. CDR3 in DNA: TGCGCCAGCAGCAAGGGTCCGGGACTCAATCCTCCTTACGAGCAGTACTTC.